Sequencing of this T cell receptor (beta chain) was carried out in a study of shared clonotypes between healthy human individuals. Whole-study context: Three plates were used per donor for CD4 naive, three for CD4 memory, two for CD8 naive and one for CD8 memory.

Generated by immunoSEQ multiplex PCR, the TCRdb table keeps only in-frame clones and is missing some. The sample has over a million clones; approximately 78% are singletons. V lost 3 bases to trimming and J lost 3 bases, with 9 bases between them. This CDR3 comprises 15 residues. Germline loops: CDR1 SGHNT, CDR2 YENEEA. The rearrangement joins TRBV11-3 to TRBJ2-6; possibly TRBD1 for D (5 bases). The source material was memory CD4+ T cells from PBMCs. The subset: CD45RA-negative fraction. The receptor's source is a man aged 18 to 29 in good health. Some clones in this sample may be carry-over from other donors' samples. CDR3 region: CASSFRQSGANVLTF. CDR3 DNA: TGTGCCAGCAGCTTTCGACAGAGTGGGGCCAACGTCCTGACTTTC.